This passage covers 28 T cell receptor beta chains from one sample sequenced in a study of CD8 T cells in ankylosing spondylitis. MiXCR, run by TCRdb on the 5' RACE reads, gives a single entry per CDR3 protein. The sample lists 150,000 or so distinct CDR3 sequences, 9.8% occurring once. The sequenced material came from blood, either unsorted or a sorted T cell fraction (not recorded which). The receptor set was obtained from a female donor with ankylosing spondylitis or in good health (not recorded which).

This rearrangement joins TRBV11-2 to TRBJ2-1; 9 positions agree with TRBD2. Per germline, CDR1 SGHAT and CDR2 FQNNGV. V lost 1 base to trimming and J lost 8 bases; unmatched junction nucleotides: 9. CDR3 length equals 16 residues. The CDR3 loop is CASSLGEAGGRDEQFF. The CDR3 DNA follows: TGTGCCAGCAGCTTAGGAGAAGCGGGAGGTAGAGATGAGCAGTTCTTC. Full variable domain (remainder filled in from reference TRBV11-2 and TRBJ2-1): EAGVAQSPRYKIIEKRQSVAFWCNPISGHATLYWYQQILGQGPKLLIQFQNNGVVDDSQLPKDRFSAERLKGVDSTLKIQPAKLEDSAVYLCASSLGEAGGRDEQFFGPGTRLTVL.

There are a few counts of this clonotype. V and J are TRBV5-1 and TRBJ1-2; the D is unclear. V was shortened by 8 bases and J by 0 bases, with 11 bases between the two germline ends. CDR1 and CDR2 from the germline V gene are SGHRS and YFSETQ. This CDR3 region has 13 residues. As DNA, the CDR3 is TGCGCCAGTTACGGAGGAACTAACTATGGCTACACCTTC. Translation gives CASYGGTNYGYTF.

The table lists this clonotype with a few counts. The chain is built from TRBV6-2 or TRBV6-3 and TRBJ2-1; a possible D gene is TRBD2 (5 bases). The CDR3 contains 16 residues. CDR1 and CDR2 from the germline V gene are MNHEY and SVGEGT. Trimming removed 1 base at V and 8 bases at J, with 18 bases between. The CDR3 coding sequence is TGTGCCAGCAGTTACTGGGGTCTAGCTGGACGGCATGAGCAGTTCTTC. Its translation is CASSYWGLAGRHEQFF.

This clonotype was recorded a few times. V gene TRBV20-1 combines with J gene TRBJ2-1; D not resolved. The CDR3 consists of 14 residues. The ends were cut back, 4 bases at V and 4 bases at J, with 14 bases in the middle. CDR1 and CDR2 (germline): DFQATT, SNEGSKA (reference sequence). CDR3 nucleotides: TGCAGTGCTATCCCCACGACCCCATACAATGAGCAGTTCTTC. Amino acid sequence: CSAIPTTPYNEQFF.

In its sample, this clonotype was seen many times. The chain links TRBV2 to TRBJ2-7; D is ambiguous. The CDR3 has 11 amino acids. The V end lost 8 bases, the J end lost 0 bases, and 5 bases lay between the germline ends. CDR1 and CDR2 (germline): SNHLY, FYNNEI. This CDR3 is CASGVSYEQYF. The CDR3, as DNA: TGTGCCAGCGGGGTCTCCTACGAGCAGTACTTC.

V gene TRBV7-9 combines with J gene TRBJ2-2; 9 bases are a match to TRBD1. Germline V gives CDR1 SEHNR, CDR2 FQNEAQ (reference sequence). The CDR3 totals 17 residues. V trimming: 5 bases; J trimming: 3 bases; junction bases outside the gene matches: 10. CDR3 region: CASSRRGQGMDTGELFF. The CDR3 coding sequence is TGTGCCAGCAGCAGGCGGGGACAGGGAATGGACACCGGGGAGCTGTTTTTT. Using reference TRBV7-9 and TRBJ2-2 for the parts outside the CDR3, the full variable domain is DTGVSQNPRHKITKRGQNVTFRCDPISEHNRLYWYRQTLGQGPEFLTYFQNEAQLEKSRLLSDRFSAERPKGSFSTLEIQRTEQGDSAMYLCASSRRGQGMDTGELFFGEGSRLTVL.

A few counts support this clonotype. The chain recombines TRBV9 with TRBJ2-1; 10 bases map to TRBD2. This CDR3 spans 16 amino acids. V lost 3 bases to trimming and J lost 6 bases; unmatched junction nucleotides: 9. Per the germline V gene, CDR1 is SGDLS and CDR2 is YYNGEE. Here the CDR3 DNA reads TGTGCCAGCAGCGGACTAGCGGGTGGCTGGAGCAATGAGCAGTTCTTC. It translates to CASSGLAGGWSNEQFF.

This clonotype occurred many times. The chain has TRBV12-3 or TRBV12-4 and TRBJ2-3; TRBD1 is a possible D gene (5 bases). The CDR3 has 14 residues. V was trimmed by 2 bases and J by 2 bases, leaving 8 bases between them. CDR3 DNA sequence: TGTGCCAGCAGTTTATTGGGGCCCACAGATACGCAGTATTTT. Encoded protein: CASSLLGPTDTQYF.

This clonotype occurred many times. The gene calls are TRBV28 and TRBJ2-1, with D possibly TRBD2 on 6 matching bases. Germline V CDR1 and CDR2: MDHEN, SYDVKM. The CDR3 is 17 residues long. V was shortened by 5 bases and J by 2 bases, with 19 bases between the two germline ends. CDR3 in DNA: TGTGCCAGCAGTCCTTTCGGAGGGAGAAGCACCTACAATGAGCAGTTCTTC. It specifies CASSPFGGRSTYNEQFF.

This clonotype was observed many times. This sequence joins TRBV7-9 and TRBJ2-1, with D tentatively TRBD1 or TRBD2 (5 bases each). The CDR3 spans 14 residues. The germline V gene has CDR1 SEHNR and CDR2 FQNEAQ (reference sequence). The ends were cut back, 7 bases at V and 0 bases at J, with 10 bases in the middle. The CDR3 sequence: CASIPGSSYNEQFF. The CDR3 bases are TGTGCCAGCATCCCAGGGAGCTCCTACAATGAGCAGTTCTTC.

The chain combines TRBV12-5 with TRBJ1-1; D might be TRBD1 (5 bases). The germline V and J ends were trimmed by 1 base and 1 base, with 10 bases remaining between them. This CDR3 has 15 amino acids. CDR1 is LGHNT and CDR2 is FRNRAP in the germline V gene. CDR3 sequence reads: CASGLGGGGNTEAFF. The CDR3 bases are TGTGCTAGTGGTTTGGGGGGGGGAGGGAACACTGAAGCTTTCTTT. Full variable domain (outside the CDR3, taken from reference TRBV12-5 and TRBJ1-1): DARVTQTPRHKVTEMGQEVTMRCQPILGHNTVFWYRQTMMQGLELLAYFRNRAPLDDSGMPKDRFSAEMPDATLATLKIQPSEPRDSAVYFCASGLGGGGNTEAFFGQGTRLTVV.

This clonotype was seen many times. The CDR3 nucleotides read TGTGCCATCCGACAGGGGACGGTTATTGAAGCTTTCTTT. Translated: CAIRQGTVIEAFF. This sequence joins TRBV2 and TRBJ1-1; TRBD1 agrees at 8 bases. This CDR3 has 13 residues. The germline V gene has CDR1 SNHLY and CDR2 FYNNEI. Trimming took 10 bases from V and 7 from J; bases not matched to a gene: 11.

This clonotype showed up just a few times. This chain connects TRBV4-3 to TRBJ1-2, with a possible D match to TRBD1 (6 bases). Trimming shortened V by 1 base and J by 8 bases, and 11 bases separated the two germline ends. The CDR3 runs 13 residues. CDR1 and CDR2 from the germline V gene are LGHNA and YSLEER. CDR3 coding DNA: TGCGCCAGCAGCCAAGGACAGGAGTGGGGCTACACCTTC. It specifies CASSQGQEWGYTF.

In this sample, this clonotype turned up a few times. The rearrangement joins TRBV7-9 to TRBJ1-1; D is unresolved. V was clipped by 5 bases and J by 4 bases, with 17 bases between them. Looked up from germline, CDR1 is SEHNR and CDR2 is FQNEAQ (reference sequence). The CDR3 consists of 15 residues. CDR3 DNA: TGTGCCAGCAGCCCAGTCGCGGCCTTGGGCACTGAAGCTTTCTTT. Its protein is CASSPVAALGTEAFF. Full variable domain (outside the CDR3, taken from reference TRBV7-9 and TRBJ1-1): DTGVSQNPRHKITKRGQNVTFRCDPISEHNRLYWYRQTLGQGPEFLTYFQNEAQLEKSRLLSDRFSAERPKGSFSTLEIQRTEQGDSAMYLCASSPVAALGTEAFFGQGTRLTVV.

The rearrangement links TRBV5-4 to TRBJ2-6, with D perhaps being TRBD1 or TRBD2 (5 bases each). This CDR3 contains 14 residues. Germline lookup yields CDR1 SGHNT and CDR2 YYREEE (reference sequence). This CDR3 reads CAVGATPGANVLTF. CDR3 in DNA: TGTGCAGTCGGGGCTACCCCTGGGGCCAACGTCCTGACTTTC.

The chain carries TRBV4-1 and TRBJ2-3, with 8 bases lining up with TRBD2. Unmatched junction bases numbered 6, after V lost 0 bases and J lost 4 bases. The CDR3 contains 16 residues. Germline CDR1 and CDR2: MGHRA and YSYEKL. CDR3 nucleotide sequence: TGCGCCAGCAGCCAAGATGGGGCGGGAGGACCAGATACGCAGTATTTT. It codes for CASSQDGAGGPDTQYF.

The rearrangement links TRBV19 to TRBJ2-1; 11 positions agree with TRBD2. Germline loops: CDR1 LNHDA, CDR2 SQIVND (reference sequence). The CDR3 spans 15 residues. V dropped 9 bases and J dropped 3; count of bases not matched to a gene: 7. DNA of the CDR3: TGTGCCAGCTGCCCGCTAGCGGGAGGCTACAATGAGCAGTTCTTC. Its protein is CASCPLAGGYNEQFF.

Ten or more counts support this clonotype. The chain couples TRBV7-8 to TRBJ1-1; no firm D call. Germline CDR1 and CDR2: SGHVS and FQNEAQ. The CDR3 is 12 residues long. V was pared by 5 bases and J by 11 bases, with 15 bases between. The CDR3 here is CASSLVGPGAFF. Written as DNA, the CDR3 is TGTGCCAGCAGCCTGGTGGGCCCGGGGGCTTTCTTT.

For the CDR3, the DNA is TGTGCCAGCAGTTACCAGGCAGCCGACGAAAAACTGTTTTTT. Translation gives CASSYQAADEKLFF. V gene TRBV6-5 combines with J gene TRBJ1-4, with D hard to call. The V end lost 2 bases, the J end lost 8 bases, and 12 bases lay between the germline ends. CDR1 is MNHEY, CDR2 SVGAGI, per germline. The CDR3 runs to 14 residues.

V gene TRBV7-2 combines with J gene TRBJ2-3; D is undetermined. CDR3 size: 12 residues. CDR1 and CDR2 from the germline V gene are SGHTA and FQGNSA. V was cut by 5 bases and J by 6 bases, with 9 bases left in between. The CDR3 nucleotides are TGTGCCAGCAGCCCTGGTCGGGATACGCAGTATTTT. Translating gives CASSPGRDTQYF.

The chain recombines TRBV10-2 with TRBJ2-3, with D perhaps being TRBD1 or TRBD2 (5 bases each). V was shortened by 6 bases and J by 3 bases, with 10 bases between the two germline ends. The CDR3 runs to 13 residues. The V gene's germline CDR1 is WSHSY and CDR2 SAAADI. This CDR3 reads CASRDSGTDTQYF. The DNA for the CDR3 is TGCGCCAGCAGGGACTCAGGGACAGATACGCAGTATTTT.

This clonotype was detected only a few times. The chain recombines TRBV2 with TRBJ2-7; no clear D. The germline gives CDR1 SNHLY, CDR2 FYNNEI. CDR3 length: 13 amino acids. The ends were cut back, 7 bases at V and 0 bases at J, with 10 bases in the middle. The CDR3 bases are TGTGCCAGCAAGTTTCTAGTCTCCTACGAGCAGTACTTC. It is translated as CASKFLVSYEQYF.

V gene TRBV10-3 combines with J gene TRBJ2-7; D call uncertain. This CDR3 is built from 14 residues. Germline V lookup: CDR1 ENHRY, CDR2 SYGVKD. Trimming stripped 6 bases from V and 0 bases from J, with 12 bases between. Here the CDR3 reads CAISDDGNSYEQYF. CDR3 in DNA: TGTGCCATCAGCGACGATGGGAACTCCTACGAGCAGTACTTC.

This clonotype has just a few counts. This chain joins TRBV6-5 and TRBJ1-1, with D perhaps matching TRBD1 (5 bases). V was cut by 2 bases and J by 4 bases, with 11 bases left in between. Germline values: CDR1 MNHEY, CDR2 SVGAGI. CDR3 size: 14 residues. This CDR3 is CASSYTGTATEAFF. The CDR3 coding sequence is TGTGCCAGCAGTTACACGGGGACGGCCACTGAAGCTTTCTTT.

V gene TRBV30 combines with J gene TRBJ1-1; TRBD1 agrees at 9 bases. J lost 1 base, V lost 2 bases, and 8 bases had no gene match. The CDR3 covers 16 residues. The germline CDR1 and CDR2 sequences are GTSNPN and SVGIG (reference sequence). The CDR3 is CAWSLGGDRENTEAFF. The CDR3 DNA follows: TGTGCCTGGAGTCTCGGTGGGGACAGGGAGAACACTGAAGCTTTCTTT.

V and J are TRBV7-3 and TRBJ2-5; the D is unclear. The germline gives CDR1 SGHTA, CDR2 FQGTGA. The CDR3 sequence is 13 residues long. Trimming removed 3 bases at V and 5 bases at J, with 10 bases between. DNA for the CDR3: TGTGCCAGCAGCTTCTCCCCCGGGGAGACCCAGTACTTC. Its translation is CASSFSPGETQYF.

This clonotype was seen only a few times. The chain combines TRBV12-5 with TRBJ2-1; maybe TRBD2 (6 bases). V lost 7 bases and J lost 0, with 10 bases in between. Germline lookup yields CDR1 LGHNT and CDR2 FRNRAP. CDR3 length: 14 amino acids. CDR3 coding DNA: TGTGCTAGTGCGGGAGTAAGCTCCTACAATGAGCAGTTCTTC. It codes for CASAGVSSYNEQFF.

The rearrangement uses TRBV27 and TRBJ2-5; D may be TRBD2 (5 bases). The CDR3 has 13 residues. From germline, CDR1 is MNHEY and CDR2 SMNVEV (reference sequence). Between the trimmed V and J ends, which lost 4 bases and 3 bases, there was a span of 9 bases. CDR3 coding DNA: TGTGCCAGCAGTTATCGGGGAGAAGAGACCCAGTACTTC. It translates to CASSYRGEETQYF.